This T cell receptor (beta chain) was captured in a study of cytomegalovirus exposure and HLA in healthy donors. General study results and limits: Among TCR sequences, most were rare, though some public TCRs appeared in many donors. Specificity for CMV antigens was confirmed in vitro for a few of the CMV-associated chains.

Of note for this clone: Antigen specificity is unknown.

J lost 3 bases, V lost 4 bases, and 7 bases had no gene match. The CDR3 covers 15 residues. Looked up from germline, CDR1 is SGHVS and CDR2 is FQNEAQ. The donors were part of the approximately 130-subject validation cohort, which stood apart from the roughly 700-subject first cohort. Some clones are missing from TCRdb's copy, which holds only in-frame ones; the method was immunoSEQ multiplex PCR. The sample has 260,000 or so clones, around 87% seen once. This TCR was sampled from a woman under 30 in good health and CMV-seronegative. Source material: PBMCs. The chain has TRBV7-8 and TRBJ2-7; 9 bases align to TRBD2. CDR3 nucleotides: TGTGCCAGCAGCTCGGACCTAGCGGGGAGCTACGAGCAGTACTTC. This translates into CASSSDLAGSYEQYF.